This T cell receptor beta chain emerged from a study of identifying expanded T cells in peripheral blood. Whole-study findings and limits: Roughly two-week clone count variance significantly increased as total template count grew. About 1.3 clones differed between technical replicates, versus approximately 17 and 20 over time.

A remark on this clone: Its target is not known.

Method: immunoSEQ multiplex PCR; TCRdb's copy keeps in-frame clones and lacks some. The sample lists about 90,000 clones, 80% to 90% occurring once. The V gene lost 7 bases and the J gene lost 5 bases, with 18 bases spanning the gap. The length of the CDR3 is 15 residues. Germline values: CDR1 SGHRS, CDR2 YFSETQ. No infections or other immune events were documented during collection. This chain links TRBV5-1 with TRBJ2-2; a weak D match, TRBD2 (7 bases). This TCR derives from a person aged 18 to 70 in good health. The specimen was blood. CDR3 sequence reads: CASGHNREGTGELFF. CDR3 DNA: TGCGCCAGCGGGCACAACAGGGAGGGGACCGGGGAGCTGTTTTTT.